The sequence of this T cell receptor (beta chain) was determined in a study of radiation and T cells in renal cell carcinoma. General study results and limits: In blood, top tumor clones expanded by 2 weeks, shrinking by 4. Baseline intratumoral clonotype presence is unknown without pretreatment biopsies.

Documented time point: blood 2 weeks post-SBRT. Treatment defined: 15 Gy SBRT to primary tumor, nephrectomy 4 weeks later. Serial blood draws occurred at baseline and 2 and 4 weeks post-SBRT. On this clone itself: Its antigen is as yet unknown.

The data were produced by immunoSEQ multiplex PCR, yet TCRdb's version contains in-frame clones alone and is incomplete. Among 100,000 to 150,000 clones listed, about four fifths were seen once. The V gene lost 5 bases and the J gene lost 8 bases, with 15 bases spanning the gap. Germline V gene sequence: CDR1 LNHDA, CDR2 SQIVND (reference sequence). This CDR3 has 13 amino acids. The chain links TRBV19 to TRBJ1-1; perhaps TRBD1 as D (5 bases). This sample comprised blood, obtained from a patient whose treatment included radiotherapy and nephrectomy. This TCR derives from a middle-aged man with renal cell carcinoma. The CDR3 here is CASSATGAGEAFF. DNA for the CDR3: TGTGCCAGTAGTGCCACCGGGGCAGGGGAAGCTTTCTTT.